The 3 T cell receptor beta chains given below trace back to one sample, sequenced in a study of control samples from healthy donors and cancer patients. Repertoires were generated with immunoSEQ multiplex PCR, while TCRdb's copy carries only in-frame clones and drops some. The data contain over 150,000 clones, approximately 92% of them singletons. Sequenced input: blood. These receptor sequences come from a woman aged 40 to 55 in good health.

The chain carries TRBV6-6 and TRBJ2-5; no firm D call. Trimming shortened V by 0 bases and J by 11 bases, and 7 bases separated the two germline ends. The CDR3 sequence is 11 residues long. Germline V gene data show CDR1 as MNHNY and CDR2 as SVGAGI (reference sequence). The CDR3 nucleotides are TGTGCCAGCAGTTACTCGAAGGCTCAGTACTTC. Its translation is CASSYSKAQYF.

The chain uses TRBV6-6 and TRBJ2-7; weak D call: TRBD2 (6 bases). Germline loops: CDR1 MNHNY, CDR2 SVGAGI (reference sequence). The V gene lost 5 bases and the J gene lost 3 bases, with 14 bases spanning the gap. This CDR3 comprises 14 residues. This CDR3 reads CASSHSGGVYEQYF. In DNA, the CDR3 is TGTGCCAGCAGTCATAGCGGCGGGGTCTACGAGCAGTACTTC.

The chain joins TRBV10-3 to TRBJ1-1; D gene unclear. The CDR3 length is 13 residues. The V gene lost 0 bases and the J gene lost 10 bases, with 12 bases spanning the gap. From germline, CDR1 is ENHRY and CDR2 SYGVKD. The CDR3 protein is CAISESEISGAFF. CDR3 in DNA: TGTGCCATCAGTGAGTCGGAGATTTCCGGAGCTTTCTTT.